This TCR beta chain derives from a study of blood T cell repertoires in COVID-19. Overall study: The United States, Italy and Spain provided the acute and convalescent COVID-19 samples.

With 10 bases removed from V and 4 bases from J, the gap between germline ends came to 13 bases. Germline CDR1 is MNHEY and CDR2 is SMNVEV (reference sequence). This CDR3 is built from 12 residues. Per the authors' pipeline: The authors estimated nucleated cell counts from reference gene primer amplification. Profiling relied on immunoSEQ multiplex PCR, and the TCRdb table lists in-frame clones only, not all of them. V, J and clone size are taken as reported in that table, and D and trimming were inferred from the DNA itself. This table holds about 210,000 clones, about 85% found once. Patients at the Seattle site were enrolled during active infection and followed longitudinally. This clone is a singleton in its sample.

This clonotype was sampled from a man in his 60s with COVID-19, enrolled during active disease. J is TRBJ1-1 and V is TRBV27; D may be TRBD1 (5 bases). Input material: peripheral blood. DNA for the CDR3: TGTGCCACCATCAAGGGGCCCACTGAAGCTTTCTTT. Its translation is CATIKGPTEAFF.